This record looks at one TCR beta chain sequence and its context. Treatment noted: oral pan-JAK inhibitor, 5-10 mg twice daily. J was trimmed by 4 bases and V by 5 bases; bases with no gene match: 3. The CDR3 is 13 amino acids. Germline V gives CDR1 MNHEY, CDR2 SVGAGI. RNA extraction and reverse transcription yielded cDNA as sequencing template. Produced via immunoSEQ multiplex PCR; TCRdb's table is partial and in-frame only. In the table there are about 120,000 clones, under 65% of which are singletons. The data belong to a study of CD8+ T cells in alopecia areata. The input for sequencing was CD4+ T cells sorted from blood, taken at week 4, from a patient treated with tofacitinib. The clonotype was recovered from a human donor with alopecia areata. This sequence joins TRBV6-5 and TRBJ2-5, with TRBD2 matching 8 bases. CDR3 coding DNA: TGTGCCAGCAGTAGCGGGGGCGCAGAGACCCAGTACTTC. Amino acids: CASSSGGAETQYF.